This T cell receptor beta chain emerged from a study of cytomegalovirus exposure and HLA in healthy donors. Study-wide points: Certain indistinguishable V segments, among them TRBV6-2 and TRBV6-3, were excluded. Among TCR sequences, most were rare, though some public TCRs appeared in many donors.

A word on this clone: The antigen is undetermined.

This PCR relied on a set of 60 Vbeta primers and 13 Jbeta primers. Generated by immunoSEQ multiplex PCR, the TCRdb table keeps only in-frame clones and is missing some. This sample yields 150,000 to 200,000 clones, of which roughly 80% are seen a single time; 8.5% belongs to the top ten. This CDR3 is built from 12 residues. Trimming shortened V by 2 bases and J by 10 bases, and 11 bases separated the two germline ends. From germline, CDR1 is MDHEN and CDR2 SYDVKM. The chain combines TRBV28 with TRBJ1-1; D call uncertain. The sequenced material came from PBMCs. This sequence originates from a male donor in good health and CMV-seropositive. The DNA for the CDR3 is TGTGCCAGCAGTTTAGGACTGGGGTCAGCTTTCTTT. Its translation is CASSLGLGSAFF.